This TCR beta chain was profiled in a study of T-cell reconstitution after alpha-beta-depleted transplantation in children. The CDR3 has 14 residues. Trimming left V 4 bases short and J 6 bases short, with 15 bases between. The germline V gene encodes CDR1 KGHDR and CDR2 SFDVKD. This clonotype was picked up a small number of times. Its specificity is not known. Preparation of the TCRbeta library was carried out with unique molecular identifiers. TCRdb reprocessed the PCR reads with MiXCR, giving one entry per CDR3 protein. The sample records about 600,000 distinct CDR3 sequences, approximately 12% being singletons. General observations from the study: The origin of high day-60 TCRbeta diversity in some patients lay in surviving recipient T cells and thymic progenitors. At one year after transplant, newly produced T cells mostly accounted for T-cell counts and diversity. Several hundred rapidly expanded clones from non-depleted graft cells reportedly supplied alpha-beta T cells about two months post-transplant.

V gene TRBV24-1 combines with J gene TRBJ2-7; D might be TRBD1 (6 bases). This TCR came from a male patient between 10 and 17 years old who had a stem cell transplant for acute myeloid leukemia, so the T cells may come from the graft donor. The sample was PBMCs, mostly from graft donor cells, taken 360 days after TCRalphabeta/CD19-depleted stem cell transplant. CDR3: CATSDGQLPREQYF. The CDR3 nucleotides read TGTGCCACCAGTGACGGACAGCTTCCTCGCGAGCAGTACTTC.